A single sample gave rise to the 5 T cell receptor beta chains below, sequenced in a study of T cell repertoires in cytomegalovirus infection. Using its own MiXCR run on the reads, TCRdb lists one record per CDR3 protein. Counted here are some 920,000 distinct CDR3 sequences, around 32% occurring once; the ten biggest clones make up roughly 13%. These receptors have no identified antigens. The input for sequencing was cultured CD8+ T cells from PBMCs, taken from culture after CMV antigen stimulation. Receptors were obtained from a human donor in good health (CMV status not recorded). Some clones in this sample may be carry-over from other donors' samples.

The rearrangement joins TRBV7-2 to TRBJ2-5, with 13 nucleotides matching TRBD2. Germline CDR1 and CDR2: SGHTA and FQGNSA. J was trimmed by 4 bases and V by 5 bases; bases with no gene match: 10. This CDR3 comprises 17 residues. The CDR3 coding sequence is TGTGCCAGCAGCGAAGACGGACTAGCGGGGGAGGGAGAGACCCAGTACTTC. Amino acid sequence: CASSEDGLAGEGETQYF.

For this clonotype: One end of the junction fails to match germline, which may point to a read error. The CDR3 sequence: CGSSPDGYTDTQYF. DNA for the CDR3: TGTGGCAGCAGTCCGGACGGATACACAGATACGCAGTATTTT. The chain recombines TRBV28 with TRBJ2-3; D uncertain. The CDR3 runs to 14 residues. Germline V gives CDR1 MDHEN, CDR2 SYDVKM.

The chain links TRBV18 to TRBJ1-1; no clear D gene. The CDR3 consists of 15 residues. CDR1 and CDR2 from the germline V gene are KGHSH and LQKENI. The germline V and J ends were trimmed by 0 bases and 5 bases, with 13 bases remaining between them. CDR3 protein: CASSPPEGMGTEAFF. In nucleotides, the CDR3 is TGTGCCAGCTCACCACCCGAGGGAATGGGTACTGAAGCTTTCTTT.

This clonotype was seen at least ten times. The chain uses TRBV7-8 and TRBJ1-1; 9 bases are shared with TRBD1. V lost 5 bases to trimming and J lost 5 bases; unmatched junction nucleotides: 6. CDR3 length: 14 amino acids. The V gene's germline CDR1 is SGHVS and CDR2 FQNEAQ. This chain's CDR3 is CASSVGQGRTEAFF. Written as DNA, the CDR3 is TGTGCCAGCAGCGTGGGACAGGGACGGACTGAAGCTTTCTTT.

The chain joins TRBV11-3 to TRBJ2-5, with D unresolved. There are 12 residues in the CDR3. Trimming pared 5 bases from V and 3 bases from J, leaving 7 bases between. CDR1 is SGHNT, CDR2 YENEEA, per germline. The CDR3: CASSPMEETQYF. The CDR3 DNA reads TGTGCCAGCAGCCCCATGGAAGAGACCCAGTACTTC.